The entry below describes one T cell receptor beta chain. This sample was included in a study of OX40 agonist ivuxolimab in advanced cancers. Sequenced by immunoSEQ multiplex PCR; TCRdb stores in-frame clones only, minus some. The sample shows roughly 110,000 clones, around nine tenths of them seen only once. The sequence came from an adult with an advanced solid tumor such as melanoma, head and neck, liver or kidney cancer. The sequencing used CD4+ or CD8+ T cells sorted from blood, collected in a trial of the OX40 agonist ivuxolimab.

The CDR3 sequence is CASSQERTIGNTIYF. The CDR3 nucleotides read TGCGCCAGCAGCCAAGAAAGGACTATTGGAAACACCATATATTTT. The V gene is TRBV4-1, the J gene TRBJ1-3; D not resolved. CDR1 is MGHRA, CDR2 YSYEKL, per germline. The CDR3 spans 15 residues. Trimming removed 0 bases from V and 3 bases from J, with 9 bases in between.